This T cell receptor (beta chain) was identified in a study of T cell clonality in common variable immunodeficiency. CDR3 size: 16 residues. J gave up 0 bases and V 4 bases, and 9 bases lay outside the gene matches. Germline assignment: CDR1 MNHNS and CDR2 SASEGT. Study-wide results and caveats: Reportedly, TCR beta sequences from common variable immunodeficiency showed fewer deletions and N-nucleotide insertions.

Blood samples were heparinized, about 5 to 8 ml per donor. About this clone: Its antigen remains unidentified. From the germline J gene comes the end of the CDR3, since the read stops 3 residues before it.

Sequencing input was equivalent genomic DNA from CVID and controls. The protocol was immunoSEQ multiplex PCR, while the TCRdb copy is restricted to in-frame clones and leaves out a portion. The sample includes about 15,000 clones, none of them occurring once. This chain uses TRBV6-1 with TRBJ2-7; 7 positions agree with TRBD1. Sequencing was carried out using peripheral blood mononuclear cells. The origin of this receptor is a human donor with common variable immunodeficiency. Incomplete CDR3 DNA: TGTGCCAGCAGTGCGCAGTCGGGACAGAGCTCCTACGAG. As protein: CASSAQSGQSSYE. In full, the CDR3 reads CASSAQSGQSSYEQYF.